Presented here are 24 T cell receptor beta chains from one specimen sequenced in a study of regulatory T cells in long-lasting Graves disease. Indicated time point: persistent/refractory GD, antithyroid drugs over 5 years with positive TRAb. After RNA was extracted from PBMCs, the TCR library was made from it. The authors built TCR beta libraries using iRepertoire HTBI primers and Arm-PCR of CDR3 regions. TCRdb ran MiXCR on the multiplex PCR reads and lists one entry per CDR3 protein. The table includes 400,000 to 600,000 distinct CDR3 sequences, roughly 21% detected once. The sequencing used peripheral blood mononuclear cells (PBMCs), collected when the disease was refractory, from a patient treated with antithyroid drugs. The receptor source for this set is a female donor with Graves disease.

This clonotype was picked up many times. This rearrangement joins TRBV2 to TRBJ1-2, with unresolved D. V was shortened by 0 bases and J by 7 bases, with 6 bases between the two germline ends. The CDR3 has 12 amino acids. The germline CDR1 and CDR2 sequences are SNHLY and FYNNEI. The CDR3 spells CASSEAPGGYTF. DNA of the CDR3: TGTGCCAGCAGTGAAGCGCCTGGTGGCTACACCTTC.

The chain links TRBV6-2 or TRBV6-3 to TRBJ2-7; no clear D gene. From germline, CDR1 is MNHEY and CDR2 SVGEGT. The CDR3 loop spans 14 amino acids. The V and J ends lost 8 bases and 0 bases respectively, with 14 bases between them. This CDR3 reads CASGQAIYSYEQYF. The CDR3 nucleotides are TGTGCCAGCGGTCAGGCGATCTACTCCTACGAGCAGTACTTC.

The sample holds many counts of this clonotype. This chain joins TRBV28 and TRBJ2-4; 7 nucleotides align to TRBD2. The CDR3 sequence is 19 residues long. The V segment lost 3 bases and the J segment 1 base; nucleotides outside the gene matches: 15. The germline V gene has CDR1 MDHEN and CDR2 SYDVKM. The CDR3 is CASSFWREGRGSAKNIQYF. CDR3 DNA: TGTGCCAGCAGTTTCTGGAGGGAGGGTCGAGGTTCGGCCAAAAACATTCAGTACTTC.

The chain combines TRBV7-9 with TRBJ1-2, with 9 nucleotides matching TRBD1. The CDR3 runs 15 residues. Germline CDR1 SEHNR, CDR2 FQNEAQ (reference sequence). Trimming took 5 bases from V and 3 from J; bases not matched to a gene: 7. The CDR3 region is CASSPETGGHYGYTF. The CDR3 DNA follows: TGTGCCAGCAGCCCCGAGACAGGGGGGCACTATGGCTACACCTTC.

The J gene is TRBJ1-1, the V gene TRBV19, with a possible D match to TRBD1 (5 bases). CDR3 length: 12 amino acids. Trimming pared 5 bases from V and 8 bases from J, leaving 12 bases between. Germline-derived CDR1 and CDR2 are LNHDA and SQIVND (reference sequence). The CDR3 sequence is CASSPRQPEAFF. In nucleotides, the CDR3 is TGTGCCAGTAGTCCTCGACAGCCCGAAGCTTTCTTT.

The V gene is TRBV20-1, the J gene TRBJ2-3; 10 bases line up with TRBD1. Germline V gene data show CDR1 as DFQATT and CDR2 as SNEGSKA (reference sequence). The CDR3 sequence is 15 residues long. V shed 1 base and J 4 bases; nucleotides not matched to a gene: 5. The CDR3, as DNA: TGCAGTGCTAGAGTCGGGACAGGGGTTTCAGATACGCAGTATTTT. Encoded protein: CSARVGTGVSDTQYF.

The sample holds many counts of this clonotype. The chain joins TRBV28 to TRBJ2-7; 8 bases fit TRBD2. In germline, CDR1 is MDHEN, CDR2 SYDVKM. The CDR3 extends over 16 amino acids. Unmatched junction bases numbered 10, after V lost 1 base and J lost 5 bases. The CDR3 DNA sequence: TGTGCCAGCAGTTTATTTGCCCTGGGACTAGAGAACGAGCAGTACTTC. Its translation: CASSLFALGLENEQYF. Variable domain in full (rest from reference TRBV28 and TRBJ2-7): DVKVTQSSRYLVKRTGEKVFLECVQDMDHENMFWYRQDPGLGLRLIYFSYDVKMKEKGDIPEGYSVSREKKERFSLILESASTNQTSMYLCASSLFALGLENEQYFGPGTRLTVT.

The J gene is TRBJ2-7, the V gene TRBV6-9, with a possible D match to TRBD2 (5 bases). V was pared by 3 bases and J by 2 bases, with 11 bases between. This CDR3 has 14 amino acids. Germline V lookup: CDR1 MNHGY, CDR2 SVAAGI. The CDR3 reads CASSYMGRPYEQYF. CDR3 DNA sequence: TGTGCCAGCAGTTACATGGGGAGACCCTACGAGCAGTACTTC.

Many counts were recorded for this clonotype. The chain has TRBV20-1 and TRBJ2-2; no definite D call. This CDR3 has 13 residues. V lost 3 bases and J 0 bases, leaving 5 bases between the germline ends. Germline V lookup: CDR1 DFQATT, CDR2 SNEGSKA (reference sequence). CDR3 in DNA: TGCAGTGCTAGGCTATCGAACACCGGGGAGCTGTTTTTT. This codes for CSARLSNTGELFF.

V usage is TRBV20-1 and J usage is TRBJ2-7, with 12 bases fitting TRBD2. The CDR3 loop spans 15 amino acids. Germline V gene data show CDR1 as DFQATT and CDR2 as SNEGSKA (reference sequence). Trimming removed 6 bases from V and 2 bases from J; junction bases left unmatched: 8. CDR3 bases: TGCAGTGCCCCAAGACTAGCGGGGGACCCCTACGAGCAGTACTTC. Protein product: CSAPRLAGDPYEQYF.

This clonotype was seen only once. This may be a read error, as it is one base from a much larger clone. This chain links TRBV12-3 or TRBV12-4 with TRBJ1-3; D perhaps matches TRBD1 (6 bases). The CDR3 spans 15 residues. This CDR3 is CASSFSGAPGDTIYF. The DNA for the CDR3 is TGTGCCAGCAGTTTCTCAGGGGCGCCTGGAGACACCATATATTTT.

The V and J genes are TRBV15 and TRBJ2-7; no clear D. Trimming stripped 0 bases from V and 4 bases from J, with 4 bases between. The CDR3 contains 12 residues. Looked up from germline, CDR1 is LNHNV and CDR2 is YYDKDF (reference sequence). Here the CDR3 reads CATSRDSYEQYF. CDR3 DNA: TGTGCCACCAGCAGAGATTCTTACGAGCAGTACTTC.

This clonotype was counted once. The V and J genes are TRBV5-5 and TRBJ1-4, with 7 bases aligning to TRBD1. V lost 4 bases and J lost 6; bases outside the gene matches: 9. The CDR3 has 15 amino acids. Germline assignment: CDR1 SGHKS and CDR2 YYEKEE (reference sequence). The CDR3 region is CASSLSPTGDEKLFF. Here the CDR3 DNA reads TGTGCCAGCAGCCTGAGCCCTACAGGGGATGAAAAACTGTTTTTT.

The gene calls are TRBV20-1 and TRBJ2-5; D is undetermined. The assigned J gene may be wrong: the sequence end matches TRBJ2-1 better. CDR3 length: 16 amino acids. Germline CDR1 DFQATT, CDR2 SNEGSKA (reference sequence). CDR3: CSAREGIGHLRNEQFF. The CDR3, as DNA: TGCAGTGCTAGAGAGGGGATCGGTCATTTGCGGAATGAGCAGTTCTTC.

CDR3 coding DNA: TGTGCCAGCAGCCCCACGTGGGACCTCCCAGGGGGCGCGAGGGATGAGCAGTTCTTC. This sequence encodes CASSPTWDLPGGARDEQFF. The chain links TRBV11-2 to TRBJ2-1; 8 bases map to TRBD1. After removal of 5 bases from V and 8 bases from J, the junction contained 23 bases not matched to a gene. The CDR3 is made up of 19 amino acids. Germline loops: CDR1 SGHAT, CDR2 FQNNGV.

This clonotype was recorded a few times. The chain couples TRBV5-1 to TRBJ2-5; 7 bases match TRBD1. Germline V gene sequence: CDR1 SGHRS, CDR2 YFSETQ. CDR3 length: 15 residues. Germline trimming cut 4 bases from V and 0 bases from J; bases unmatched to any gene: 6. The CDR3 DNA is TGCGCCAGCAGCGTGCAGGGACAGTACCAAGAGACCCAGTACTTC. Translation gives CASSVQGQYQETQYF.

The chain uses TRBV10-3 and TRBJ2-3, with TRBD2 matching 10 bases. Germline lookup yields CDR1 ENHRY and CDR2 SYGVKD. V trimming: 7 bases; J trimming: 4 bases; junction bases outside the gene matches: 5. The CDR3 is 14 amino acids. The CDR3 DNA sequence: TGTGCCATCACCCAGCGGGAGGGGTCAGATACGCAGTATTTT. It is translated as CAITQREGSDTQYF.

In its sample, this clonotype was seen many times. This chain connects TRBV20-1 to TRBJ2-5; no clear D gene. This CDR3 is built from 11 residues. Germline lookup yields CDR1 DFQATT and CDR2 SNEGSKA (reference sequence). Between the trimmed V and J ends, which lost 2 bases and 2 bases, there was a span of 3 bases. This CDR3 is CSARQQETQYF. As DNA, the CDR3 is TGCAGTGCTAGACAGCAAGAGACCCAGTACTTC.

The V gene is TRBV19, the J gene TRBJ1-1; tentatively, D is TRBD1 (6 bases). The germline V gene encodes CDR1 LNHDA and CDR2 SQIVND (reference sequence). With 5 bases removed from V and 6 bases from J, the gap between germline ends came to 19 bases. CDR3 length equals 15 residues. The CDR3 bases are TGTGCCAGTAGTCTATTACAGGGAGGAGGCGCTGAAGCTTTCTTT. It translates to CASSLLQGGGAEAFF.

In its sample, this clonotype was seen once. This rearrangement joins TRBV7-9 to TRBJ1-2; D may be TRBD1 (6 bases). Germline CDR1 is SEHNR and CDR2 is FQNEAQ (reference sequence). V was cut by 4 bases and J by 0 bases, with 15 bases left in between. The CDR3 has 16 amino acids. Written as DNA, the CDR3 is TGTGCCAGCAGCTGGGACAACATAGGAGCTAACTATGGCTACACCTTC. Translating gives CASSWDNIGANYGYTF.

In regard to this clonotype: One base away lies a much larger clone, so this may be a sequencing read error. J is TRBJ1-5 and V is TRBV6-1; possible D gene TRBD1, 6 bases. The CDR3 has 14 amino acids. Germline-derived CDR1 and CDR2 are MNHNS and SASEGT. V lost 7 bases and J 3 bases, leaving 13 bases between the germline ends. CDR3 sequence (DNA): TGTGCCAGCAAGGGGGTGTGCGACAATCAGCCCCAGCATTTT. It codes for CASKGVCDNQPQHF.

The gene calls are TRBV19 and TRBJ1-1, with a possible D match to TRBD1 (6 bases). V was pared by 6 bases and J by 4 bases, with 9 bases between. The V gene's germline CDR1 is LNHDA and CDR2 SQIVND (reference sequence). This CDR3 contains 12 residues. As DNA, the CDR3 is TGTGCCAGTAGGTCAGGGGTCACTGAAGCTTTCTTT. Translation gives CASRSGVTEAFF.

This clonotype has a handful of counts. The V and J genes are TRBV6-1 and TRBJ1-6; D is possibly TRBD1 (6 bases). The CDR3 sequence is 13 residues long. Germline V lookup: CDR1 MNHNS, CDR2 SASEGT. Trimming removed 6 bases from V and 10 bases from J, with 13 bases in between. CDR3: CASRADSQSPLHF. The DNA of the CDR3 is TGTGCCAGCAGAGCGGACAGCCAGTCACCCCTCCACTTT.

V usage is TRBV6-5 and J usage is TRBJ1-1; D ambiguous. Trimming left V 0 bases short and J 2 bases short, with 19 bases between. Germline V gives CDR1 MNHEY, CDR2 SVGAGI. This CDR3 has 18 residues. The CDR3 DNA follows: TGTGCCAGCAGTTACTCCACTAACATGGGAGGAGAAAACACTGAAGCTTTCTTT. The encoded protein is CASSYSTNMGGENTEAFF.